Each of the 10 T cell receptor beta chains below was sequenced from the same sample in a study of Ad26.COV2.S vaccination and SARS-CoV-2 variants. Clones were read by immunoSEQ multiplex PCR, and TCRdb kept only the in-frame ones, dropping some. The table records 410,000 or so clones, approximately 92% of them present only once. Treatment indicated: roughly 19 received Ad26.COV2.S at low or high dose, single or two shots; about five received placebo; per-sample allocation not given. Day 63 following the first vaccine or placebo injection was when the samples were taken. This sample comprised peripheral blood, obtained in a trial of Ad26.COV2.S vaccine versus placebo. These receptors all stem from a person aged 18-60 years who received the Ad26.COV2.S COVID-19 vaccine or a placebo.

The chain combines TRBV6-2 or TRBV6-3 with TRBJ1-6; D gene unclear. Trimming left V 2 bases short and J 11 bases short, with 13 bases between. The CDR3 runs 14 residues. Germline values: CDR1 MNHEY, CDR2 SVGEGT. The CDR3 loop reads CASSYAVGYAPLHF. The CDR3 coding sequence is TGTGCCAGCAGTTACGCTGTGGGATACGCACCCCTCCACTTT.

This clone has just one count. V usage is TRBV4-3 and J usage is TRBJ1-1; D gene uncertain. V lost 0 bases and J 1 base, leaving 9 bases between the germline ends. The length of the CDR3 is 15 residues. Germline V lookup: CDR1 LGHNA, CDR2 YSLEER. The chain's CDR3 is CASSQDVAANTEAFF. The CDR3 bases are TGCGCCAGCAGCCAAGACGTGGCGGCGAACACTGAAGCTTTCTTT.

The chain employs TRBV11-2 and TRBJ2-3, with 9 bases lining up with TRBD1. The CDR3 covers 16 residues. Per germline, CDR1 SGHAT and CDR2 FQNNGV. V was pared by 5 bases and J by 1 base, with 7 bases of the junction left unmatched. The CDR3 region is CASSHTGDRGTDTQYF. The CDR3 DNA reads TGTGCCAGCAGCCATACTGGGGACAGGGGCACAGATACGCAGTATTTT.

This sequence joins TRBV5-1 and TRBJ2-7, with TRBD1 matching 7 bases. Trimming removed 2 bases from V and 3 bases from J; junction bases left unmatched: 11. This CDR3 comprises 16 residues. From germline, CDR1 is SGHRS and CDR2 YFSETQ. The CDR3 sequence: CASSFPLTGRNYEQYF. The CDR3 DNA sequence: TGCGCCAGCAGCTTTCCGTTGACAGGGAGAAACTACGAGCAGTACTTC.

The chain employs TRBV4-3 and TRBJ2-7, with 8 bases fitting TRBD2. The CDR3 totals 15 residues. Trimming at V came to 0 bases and at J to 4 bases, leaving 5 bases not matched to a gene. From germline, CDR1 is LGHNA and CDR2 YSLEER. The CDR3 spells CASSQDSGVLYEQYF. CDR3 nucleotide sequence: TGCGCCAGCAGCCAAGATAGCGGGGTCCTGTACGAGCAGTACTTC.

This clone was seen a single time. The chain joins TRBV5-4 to TRBJ2-3; the D gene could be TRBD1 or TRBD2 (6 bases each). The CDR3 has 15 residues. Per germline, CDR1 SGHNT and CDR2 YYREEE (reference sequence). V lost 4 bases and J 2 bases, leaving 14 bases between the germline ends. CDR3 loop: CASSGEGGLTDTQYF. The CDR3 DNA is TGTGCCAGCAGCGGCGAAGGGGGGCTCACAGATACGCAGTATTTT.

V and J are TRBV19 and TRBJ1-1, with D possibly matching TRBD1 (6 bases). The CDR3 runs to 13 residues. Deletions cut 8 bases from V and 2 bases from J, with 12 bases between. Germline CDR1 and CDR2: LNHDA and SQIVND (reference sequence). This chain's CDR3 is CASAGTINTEAFF. CDR3 in DNA: TGTGCCAGTGCCGGGACAATTAACACTGAAGCTTTCTTT. The full variable domain, completed using reference TRBV19 and TRBJ1-1, is DGGITQSPKYLFRKEGQNVTLSCEQNLNHDAMYWYRQDPGQGLRLIYYSQIVNDFQKGDIAEGYSVSREKKESFPLTVTSAQKNPTAFYLCASAGTINTEAFFGQGTRLTVV.

This clone was observed a single time. The chain employs TRBV27 and TRBJ2-7; either TRBD1 or TRBD2 may fit D (5 bases each). The V gene's germline CDR1 is MNHEY and CDR2 SMNVEV (reference sequence). CDR3 length equals 14 residues. Trimming cost V 2 bases and J 5 bases, with 13 bases left between them. This chain's CDR3 is CASSLGGFAHEQYF. The CDR3 DNA reads as TGTGCCAGCAGTTTAGGGGGTTTCGCGCACGAGCAGTACTTC.

V gene TRBV6-5 combines with J gene TRBJ1-1, with 8 nucleotides matching TRBD1. V gave up 5 bases and J gave up 1 base; unmatched junction bases: 3. The CDR3 has 14 amino acids. CDR1 and CDR2 from the germline V gene are MNHEY and SVGAGI. This CDR3 is CASSTGGGNTEAFF. The CDR3 coding sequence is TGTGCCAGCAGTACAGGGGGTGGGAACACTGAAGCTTTCTTT.

J is TRBJ1-2 and V is TRBV3-1 (or the pseudogene TRBV3-2); D remains unclear. V was pared by 0 bases and J by 4 bases, with 12 bases between. The CDR3 runs 15 residues. Germline V CDR1 and CDR2: LGHDT, YNNKEL (reference sequence). DNA for the CDR3: TGTGCCAGCAGCCAAGAGGCCAGCCGACTCTATGGCTACACCTTC. Translation: CASSQEASRLYGYTF.